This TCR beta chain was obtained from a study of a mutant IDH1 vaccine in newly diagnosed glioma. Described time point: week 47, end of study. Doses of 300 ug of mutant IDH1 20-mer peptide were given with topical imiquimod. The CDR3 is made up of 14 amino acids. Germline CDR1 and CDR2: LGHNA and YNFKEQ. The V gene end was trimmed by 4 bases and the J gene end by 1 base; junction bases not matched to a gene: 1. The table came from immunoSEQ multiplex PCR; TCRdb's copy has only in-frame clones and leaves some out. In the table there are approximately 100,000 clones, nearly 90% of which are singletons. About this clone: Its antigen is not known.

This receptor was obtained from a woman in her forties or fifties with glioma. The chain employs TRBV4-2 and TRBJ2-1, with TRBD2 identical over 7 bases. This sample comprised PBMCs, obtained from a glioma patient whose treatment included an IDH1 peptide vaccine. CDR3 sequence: CASSRRESYNEQFF. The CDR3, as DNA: TGTGCCAGCAGCCGGCGGGAGTCCTACAATGAGCAGTTCTTC.